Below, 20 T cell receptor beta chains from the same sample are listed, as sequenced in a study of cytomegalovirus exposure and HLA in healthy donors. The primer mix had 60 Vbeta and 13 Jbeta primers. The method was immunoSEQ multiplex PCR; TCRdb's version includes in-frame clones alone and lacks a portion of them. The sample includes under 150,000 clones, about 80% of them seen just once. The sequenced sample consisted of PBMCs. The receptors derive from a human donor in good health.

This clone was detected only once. The CDR3 nucleotides read TGTGCCAGCGGCCACTCGGAGGGCCCCTACACCTTC. Protein: CASGHSEGPYTF. The V gene is TRBV2, the J gene TRBJ1-2, with D hard to call. Germline V gives CDR1 SNHLY, CDR2 FYNNEI. The V gene lost 8 bases and the J gene lost 10 bases, with 17 bases spanning the gap. This CDR3 region has 12 residues.

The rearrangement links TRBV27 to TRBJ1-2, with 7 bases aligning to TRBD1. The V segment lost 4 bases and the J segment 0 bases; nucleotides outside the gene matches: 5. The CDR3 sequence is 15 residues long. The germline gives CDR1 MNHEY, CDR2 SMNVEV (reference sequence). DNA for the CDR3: TGTGCCAGCAGTTCTGGGACAGCCACTAACTATGGCTACACCTTC. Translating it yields CASSSGTATNYGYTF.

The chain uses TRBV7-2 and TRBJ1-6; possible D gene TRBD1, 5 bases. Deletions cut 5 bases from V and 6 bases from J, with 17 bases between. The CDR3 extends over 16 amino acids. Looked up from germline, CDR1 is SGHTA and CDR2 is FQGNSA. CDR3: CASSNQGRGGNSPLHF. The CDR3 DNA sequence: TGTGCCAGCAGCAACCAGGGTCGGGGGGGTAATTCACCCCTCCACTTT. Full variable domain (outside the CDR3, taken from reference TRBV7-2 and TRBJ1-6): GAGVSQSPSNKVTEKGKDVELRCDPISGHTALYWYRQSLGQGLEFLIYFQGNSAPDKSGLPSDRFSAERTGGSVSTLTIQRTQQEDSAVYLCASSNQGRGGNSPLHFGNGTRLTVT.

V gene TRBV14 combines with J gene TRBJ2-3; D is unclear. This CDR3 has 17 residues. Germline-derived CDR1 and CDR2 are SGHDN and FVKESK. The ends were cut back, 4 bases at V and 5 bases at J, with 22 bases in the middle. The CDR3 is CASSPRGVGKVGDTQYF. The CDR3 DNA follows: TGTGCCAGCAGCCCCCGCGGAGTAGGCAAAGTGGGAGATACGCAGTATTTT.

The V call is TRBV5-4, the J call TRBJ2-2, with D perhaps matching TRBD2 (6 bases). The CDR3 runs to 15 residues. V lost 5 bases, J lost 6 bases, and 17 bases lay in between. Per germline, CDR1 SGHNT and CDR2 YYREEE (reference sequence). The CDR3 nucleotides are TGTGCCAGCAGGTCCCTCGGGGGACTCCCCGGGGAGCTGTTTTTT. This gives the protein CASRSLGGLPGELFF.

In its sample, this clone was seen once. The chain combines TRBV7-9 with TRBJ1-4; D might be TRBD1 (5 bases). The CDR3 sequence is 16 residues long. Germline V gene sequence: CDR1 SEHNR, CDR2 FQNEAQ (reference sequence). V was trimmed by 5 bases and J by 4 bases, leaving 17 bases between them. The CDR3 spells CASSPQGQAFNEKLFF. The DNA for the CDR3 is TGTGCCAGCAGCCCCCAGGGCCAGGCCTTTAATGAAAAACTGTTTTTT.

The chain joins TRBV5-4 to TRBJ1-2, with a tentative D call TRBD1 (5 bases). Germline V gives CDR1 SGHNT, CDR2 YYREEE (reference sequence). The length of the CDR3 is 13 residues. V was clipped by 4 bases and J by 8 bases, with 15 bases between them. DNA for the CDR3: TGTGCCAGCAGCGTTGACAGCCCCGCAGGCTACACCTTC. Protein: CASSVDSPAGYTF.

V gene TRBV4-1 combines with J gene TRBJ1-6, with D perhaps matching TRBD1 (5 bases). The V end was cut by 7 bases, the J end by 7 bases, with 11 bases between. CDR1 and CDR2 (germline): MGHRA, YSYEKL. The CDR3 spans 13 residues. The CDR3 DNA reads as TGCGCCAGCACCGACAGCCTAAATTCACCCCTCCACTTT. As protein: CASTDSLNSPLHF.

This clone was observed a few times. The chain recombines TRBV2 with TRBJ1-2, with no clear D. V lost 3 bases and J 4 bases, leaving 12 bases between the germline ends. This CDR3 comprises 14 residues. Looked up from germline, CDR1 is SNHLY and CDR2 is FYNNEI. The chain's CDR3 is CASSDPGPSYGYTF. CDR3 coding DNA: TGTGCCAGCAGTGACCCGGGTCCTTCCTATGGCTACACCTTC.

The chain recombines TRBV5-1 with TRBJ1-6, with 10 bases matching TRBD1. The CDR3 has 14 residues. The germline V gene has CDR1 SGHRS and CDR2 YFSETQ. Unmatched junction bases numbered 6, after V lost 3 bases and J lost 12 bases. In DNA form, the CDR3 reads TGCGCCAGCAGCTCCGGGACAGGGGAGGGACCCCTCCACTTT. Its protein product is CASSSGTGEGPLHF.

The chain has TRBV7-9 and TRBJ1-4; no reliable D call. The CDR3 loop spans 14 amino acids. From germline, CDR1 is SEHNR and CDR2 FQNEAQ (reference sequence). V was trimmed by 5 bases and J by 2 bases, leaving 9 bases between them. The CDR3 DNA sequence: TGTGCCAGCAGCATTGCGGGGACTAATGAAAAACTGTTTTTT. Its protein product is CASSIAGTNEKLFF.

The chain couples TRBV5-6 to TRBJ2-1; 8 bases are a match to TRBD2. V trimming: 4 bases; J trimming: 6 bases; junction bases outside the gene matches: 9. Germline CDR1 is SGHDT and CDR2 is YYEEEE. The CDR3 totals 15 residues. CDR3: CASSQDPGGPNEQFF. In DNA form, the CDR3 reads TGTGCCAGCAGCCAAGATCCGGGGGGGCCCAATGAGCAGTTCTTC.

The chain's CDR3 is CASSFRGGYGYTF. CDR3 nucleotides: TGTGCCAGCAGTTTTCGGGGAGGCTATGGCTACACCTTC. The rearrangement joins TRBV28 to TRBJ1-2; the D is unclear. This CDR3 contains 13 residues. CDR1 and CDR2 (germline): MDHEN, SYDVKM. V was trimmed by 3 bases and J by 4 bases, leaving 9 bases between them.

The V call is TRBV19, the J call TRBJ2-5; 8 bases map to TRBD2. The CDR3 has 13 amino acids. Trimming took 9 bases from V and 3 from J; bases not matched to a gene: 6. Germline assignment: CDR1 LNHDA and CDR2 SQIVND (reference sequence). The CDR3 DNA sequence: TGTGCCAGCCGGGGACTAGTAGAAGAGACCCAGTACTTC. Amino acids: CASRGLVEETQYF.

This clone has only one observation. CDR3 sequence reads: CASSPRFAGEGYTF. CDR3 coding DNA: TGTGCCAGCAGCCCACGTTTCGCGGGGGAAGGCTACACCTTC. This rearrangement joins TRBV7-2 to TRBJ1-2; the D gene is possibly TRBD1 (5 bases). CDR1 is SGHTA and CDR2 is FQGNSA in the germline V gene. This CDR3 has 14 amino acids. V lost 5 bases to trimming and J lost 8 bases, with 18 bases between them.

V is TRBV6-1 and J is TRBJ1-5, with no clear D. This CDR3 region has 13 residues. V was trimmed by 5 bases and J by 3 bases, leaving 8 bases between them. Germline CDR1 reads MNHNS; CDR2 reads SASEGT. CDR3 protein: CASSLKINQPQHF. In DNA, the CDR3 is TGTGCCAGCAGTCTAAAGATCAATCAGCCCCAGCATTTT.

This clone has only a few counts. In nucleotides, the CDR3 is TGTGCCAGCAGCGTCAATGAGCAGTTCTTC. Protein sequence: CASSVNEQFF. The chain uses TRBV2 and TRBJ2-1, with D unclear. The germline gives CDR1 SNHLY, CDR2 FYNNEI. The V gene lost 6 bases and the J gene lost 6 bases, with 3 bases spanning the gap. The CDR3 covers 10 residues.

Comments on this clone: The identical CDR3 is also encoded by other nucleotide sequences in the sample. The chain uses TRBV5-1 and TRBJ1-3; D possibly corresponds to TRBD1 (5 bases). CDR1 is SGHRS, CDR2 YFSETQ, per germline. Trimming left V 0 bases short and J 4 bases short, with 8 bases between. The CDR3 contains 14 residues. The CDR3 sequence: CASSLAGYGNTIYF. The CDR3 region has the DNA TGCGCCAGCAGCTTGGCAGGGTACGGAAACACCATATATTTT.

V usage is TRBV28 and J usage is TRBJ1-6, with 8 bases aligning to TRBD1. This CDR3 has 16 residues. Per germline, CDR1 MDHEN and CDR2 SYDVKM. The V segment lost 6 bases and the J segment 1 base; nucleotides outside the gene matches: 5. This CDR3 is CASSVTGGSYNSPLHF. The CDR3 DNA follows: TGTGCCAGCAGCGTAACAGGGGGTTCCTATAATTCACCCCTCCACTTT.

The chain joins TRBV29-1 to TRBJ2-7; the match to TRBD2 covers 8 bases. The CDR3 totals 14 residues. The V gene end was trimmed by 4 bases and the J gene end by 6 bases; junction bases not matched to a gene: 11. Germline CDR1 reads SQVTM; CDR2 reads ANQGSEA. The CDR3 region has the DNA TGCAGCGTTGGATCTTTAAGCGGGGGTAGCGAGCAGTACTTC. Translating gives CSVGSLSGGSEQYF.